One and the same sample provided the 21 T cell receptor beta chains below, sequenced in a study of cytomegalovirus exposure and HLA in healthy donors. The PCR ran on 60 Vbeta and 13 Jbeta primers. Profiled with immunoSEQ multiplex PCR; TCRdb holds only in-frame clones, not every one. The sample consists of 250,000 to 350,000 clones, about 80% of them appearing once. Sequencing was performed on PBMCs. Receptor source: a girl aged 2-10 years in good health and CMV-seronegative.

The chain employs TRBV6-1 and TRBJ2-7; possible D gene TRBD2, 6 bases. Germline CDR1 and CDR2: MNHNS and SASEGT. The V and J ends lost 5 bases and 5 bases respectively, with 16 bases between them. The CDR3 sequence is 14 residues long. The CDR3 here is CASSFFWEVHEQYF. CDR3 DNA sequence: TGTGCCAGCAGTTTTTTTTGGGAGGTCCACGAGCAGTACTTC.

The V gene is TRBV2, the J gene TRBJ1-1, with D hard to call. The length of the CDR3 is 15 residues. CDR1 is SNHLY and CDR2 is FYNNEI in the germline V gene. With 8 bases removed from V and 1 base from J, the gap between germline ends came to 17 bases. The CDR3 bases are TGTGCCAGCTCTAGACTCTTCTCGGGGAACACTGAAGCTTTCTTT. As protein: CASSRLFSGNTEAFF.

This chain uses TRBV5-1 with TRBJ2-6; D unclear. The CDR3 loop spans 15 amino acids. The V and J ends lost 4 bases and 1 base respectively, with 9 bases between them. The germline gives CDR1 SGHRS, CDR2 YFSETQ. CDR3 residues: CASSPRSSGANVLTF. CDR3 sequence (DNA): TGCGCCAGCAGCCCAAGGAGTTCTGGGGCCAACGTCCTGACTTTC.

The V call is TRBV28, the J call TRBJ1-1, with TRBD1 matching 7 bases. CDR1 and CDR2 (germline): MDHEN, SYDVKM. Losses at the gene ends were 4 bases for V and 4 bases for J; bases not matched to a gene: 9. The CDR3 contains 15 residues. CDR3 sequence (DNA): TGTGCCAGCAGTTCCCCCGGGCAGGGGGGCACTGAAGCTTTCTTT. Translating gives CASSSPGQGGTEAFF. The variable domain in full, with the rest retrieved from reference TRBV28 and TRBJ1-1, is DVKVTQSSRYLVKRTGEKVFLECVQDMDHENMFWYRQDPGLGLRLIYFSYDVKMKEKGDIPEGYSVSREKKERFSLILESASTNQTSMYLCASSSPGQGGTEAFFGQGTRLTVV.

This clone was counted a single time. The chain couples TRBV28 to TRBJ1-2, with 7 positions matching TRBD1. This CDR3 contains 19 residues. The trim removed 3 bases at V and 6 bases at J, leaving 22 bases unmatched. Looked up from germline, CDR1 is MDHEN and CDR2 is SYDVKM. The CDR3 protein is CASSFALSPFGQDRNGYTF. CDR3 nucleotides: TGTGCCAGCAGTTTTGCTCTATCGCCCTTTGGACAGGACCGCAATGGCTACACCTTC.

This sequence joins TRBV10-3 and TRBJ1-1; 7 bases agree with TRBD1. Germline V gene lookup returns CDR1 ENHRY and CDR2 SYGVKD. The CDR3 sequence is 13 residues long. Trimming removed 4 bases from V and 1 base from J; junction bases left unmatched: 0. CDR3 bases: TGTGCCATCAGTGGACAGGGGAACACTGAAGCTTTCTTT. This codes for CAISGQGNTEAFF.

The chain joins TRBV13 to TRBJ1-4; D unclear. The V end lost 3 bases, the J end lost 7 bases, and 15 bases lay between the germline ends. CDR1 PRHDT and CDR2 FYEKMQ come from the germline V gene (reference sequence). The CDR3 is 15 amino acids. The CDR3 loop reads CASSFGSGEGEKLFF. The DNA for the CDR3 is TGTGCCAGCAGCTTCGGGTCCGGGGAAGGTGAAAAACTGTTTTTT.

V and J are TRBV19 and TRBJ1-1; 8 bases are a match to TRBD1. Trimming at V came to 1 base and at J to 8 bases, leaving 3 bases not matched to a gene. This CDR3 contains 13 residues. Germline loops: CDR1 LNHDA, CDR2 SQIVND (reference sequence). In DNA, the CDR3 is TGTGCCAGTAGTATAGGGACAGGGCGGGAAGCTTTCTTT. It is translated as CASSIGTGREAFF.

The rearrangement links TRBV19 to TRBJ2-7; 7 nucleotides align to TRBD1. CDR1 LNHDA and CDR2 SQIVND come from the germline V gene (reference sequence). The CDR3 is made up of 15 amino acids. V trimming: 2 bases; J trimming: 0 bases; junction bases outside the gene matches: 4. CDR3 coding DNA: TGTGCCAGTAGTATAAAAGGACAGGCCTCCTACGAGCAGTACTTC. Protein product: CASSIKGQASYEQYF.

The chain uses TRBV28 and TRBJ1-1; 7 nucleotides agree with TRBD1. Germline CDR1 MDHEN, CDR2 SYDVKM. This CDR3 is 14 amino acids long. The ends lost 3 bases at V and 11 bases at J; junction bases unmatched: 12. CDR3 bases: TGTGCCAGCAGTTTGTCTAACAGGGGCCGTGGGGCTTTCTTT. Its protein product is CASSLSNRGRGAFF.

CDR3 nucleotides: TGCGCCAGCAGCCAAGATCGAAGGGGCACTGAAGCTTTCTTT. Translation: CASSQDRRGTEAFF. The rearrangement links TRBV4-1 to TRBJ1-1; D possibly corresponds to TRBD1 (5 bases). The CDR3 has 14 amino acids. The germline V gene encodes CDR1 MGHRA and CDR2 YSYEKL. With 0 bases removed from V and 4 bases from J, the gap between germline ends came to 9 bases.

The CDR3 coding sequence is TGTGCCAGCAGTGAAGCGACAGGGTTCAATCAGCCCCAGCATTTT. Translation: CASSEATGFNQPQHF. The chain couples TRBV6-1 to TRBJ1-5, with 7 bases that match TRBD1. After removal of 0 bases from V and 3 bases from J, the junction contained 2 bases not matched to a gene. Germline CDR1 reads MNHNS; CDR2 reads SASEGT. The CDR3 runs 15 residues.

The chain is built from TRBV10-3 and TRBJ2-7; D may be TRBD1 (6 bases). V lost 4 bases and J 2 bases, leaving 18 bases between the germline ends. Germline values: CDR1 ENHRY, CDR2 SYGVKD. The CDR3 length is 16 residues. The CDR3: CAISVSDRLGPYEQYF. CDR3 DNA: TGTGCCATCAGTGTTTCAGACAGGCTGGGCCCCTACGAGCAGTACTTC.

The chain is built from TRBV7-6 and TRBJ2-4; the D gene is possibly TRBD2 (5 bases). Germline V gives CDR1 SGHVS, CDR2 FNYEAQ. V lost 1 base to trimming and J lost 10 bases, with 17 bases between them. The CDR3 spans 15 residues. The CDR3 is CASSLGASLREIQYF. In DNA, the CDR3 is TGTGCCAGCAGCTTAGGGGCTAGCCTCAGAGAGATTCAGTACTTC.

The chain joins TRBV10-1 to TRBJ2-5; TRBD2 matches at 8 bases. Near its end, the DNA agrees better with TRBJ2-7, so the J call may be wrong. CDR3 size: 15 residues. Germline CDR1 reads WNHNN; CDR2 reads SYGVQD (reference sequence). In DNA form, the CDR3 reads TGCGCCAGCAGTGGTGTAGCGGGACCTCCCTACGAGCAGTACTTC. Protein product: CASSGVAGPPYEQYF.

This clone occurred a few times. The V gene is TRBV29-1, the J gene TRBJ2-7; 8 bases are shared with TRBD1. The CDR3 contains 14 residues. Germline CDR1 is SQVTM and CDR2 is ANQGSEA. The V gene end was trimmed by 0 bases and the J gene end by 6 bases; junction bases not matched to a gene: 7. CDR3 nucleotides: TGCAGCGTTGAAGAAGGGGAAGGGACAGGCGAGCAGTACTTC. Translating gives CSVEEGEGTGEQYF.

Concerning this clone itself: The junction and the germline gene differ at one end; a read error may be behind it. This chain links TRBV7-9 with TRBJ1-2; TRBD1 might be the D (6 bases). Germline CDR1 reads SEHNR; CDR2 reads FQNEAQ (reference sequence). The CDR3 is 16 amino acids. Here the CDR3 DNA reads TGTTCCAGCAGCATTCTCCCCGGGACATATTACTATGGCTACACCTTC. Its protein product is CSSSILPGTYYYGYTF.

This clone was observed a few times. The CDR3 DNA is TGTGCCAGCAGCTTGAAACGCGACAGGGAGGGGGAGCTGTTTTTT. This codes for CASSLKRDREGELFF. The chain has TRBV7-6 and TRBJ2-2; TRBD1 agrees at 7 bases. CDR1 and CDR2 from the germline V gene are SGHVS and FNYEAQ. CDR3 length equals 15 residues. J lost 8 bases, V lost 3 bases, and 9 bases had no gene match.

J is TRBJ1-2 and V is TRBV10-3; TRBD1 is a possible D gene (5 bases). Germline V gene sequence: CDR1 ENHRY, CDR2 SYGVKD. The CDR3 covers 16 residues. Between the trimmed V and J ends, which lost 0 bases and 0 bases, there was a span of 11 bases. This chain's CDR3 is CAISESSPGPNYGYTF. The DNA for the CDR3 is TGTGCCATCAGTGAGTCGAGTCCAGGGCCTAACTATGGCTACACCTTC.

CDR3 loop: CASSQTSSSSYNEQFF. CDR3 sequence (DNA): TGTGCCAGCAGCCAAACTAGCTCGAGCTCCTACAATGAGCAGTTCTTC. The V gene is TRBV7-6, the J gene TRBJ2-1; D may be TRBD2 (6 bases). Germline CDR1 is SGHVS and CDR2 is FNYEAQ. V shed 5 bases and J shed 0 bases, with 14 bases lying between them. This CDR3 spans 16 amino acids.

In its sample, this clone was seen a few times. V is TRBV7-3 and J is TRBJ2-2; maybe TRBD1 (5 bases). Trimming shortened V by 4 bases and J by 4 bases, and 10 bases separated the two germline ends. The CDR3 spans 14 residues. CDR1 and CDR2 (germline): SGHTA, FQGTGA. This chain's CDR3 is CASSSRGATGELFF. The CDR3 coding sequence is TGTGCCAGCAGCTCGCGTGGGGCCACCGGGGAGCTGTTTTTT.